These T cell receptor beta chains were read from a single sample in a study of metastatic and nonmetastatic thyroid tumors. TCRdb re-clonotyped the PCR reads through MiXCR. The repertoire holds fewer than 50,000 clones, with 15% to 20% as singletons. What was sequenced was blood. The receptors here all came from a female donor with papillary thyroid cancer or a benign thyroid nodule (not recorded which). Some clones in this sample may be carry-over from other donors' samples. Both conserved end residues are part of each CDR3. Fields, in order: V gene, clone size, D gene, J gene, CDR3 DNA, CDR3 protein. D genes are given only for firm matches. Expanded clones are given a class, and other clones once, few, many or no size at all.

TRBV11-2,many,.,TRBJ1-1,TGTGCCAGCAGCTTAATGGGCCTGAACACTGAAGCTTTCTTT,CASSLMGLNTEAFF
TRBV30,many,.,TRBJ2-5,TGTGCCTGGAGTGTAAGGGGCGGGGAGACCCAGTACTTC,CAWSVRGGETQYF
TRBV6-5,few,.,TRBJ2-2,TGTGCCAGCAGTATACCGAGGTCGAACACCGGGGAGCTGTTTTTT,CASSIPRSNTGELFF
TRBV2,many,.,TRBJ1-5,TGTGCCAGCAGCCTAACCCAGGGGCCCCAGCATTTT,CASSLTQGPQHF
TRBV20-1,many,.,TRBJ2-7,TGCAGTGCTAGAGGGGGGACCGACGGCGAGGACTATTACGAGCAGTACTTC,CSARGGTDGEDYYEQYF
TRBV28,medium-sized,TRBD2,TRBJ2-1,TGTGCCAGCAGTTTGAGTTCTAGCGGGAGAAATGAGCAGTTCTTC,CASSLSSSGRNEQFF
TRBV7-2,many,.,TRBJ2-7,TGTGCCAGCAGCTTATCCACTTTGCCCGAGCAGTACTTC,CASSLSTLPEQYF
TRBV9,many,TRBD1,TRBJ2-5,TGTGCCAGCAGCGCCGGGACAGGGGGCCTGTCTCGGGAGACCCAGTACTTC,CASSAGTGGLSRETQYF
TRBV30,many,.,TRBJ1-5,TGTGCCTGGAGTCGGGGCGGGGCAGAGAGGAGCAATCAGCCCCAGCATTTT,CAWSRGGAERSNQPQHF
TRBV9,many,TRBD1,TRBJ2-1,TGTGCCAGCAGCGTAGGGACAGGGGTCTACAATGAGCAGTTCTTC,CASSVGTGVYNEQFF
TRBV7-6,many,TRBD2,TRBJ2-7,TGTGCCAGCAGCCCGGGGGGCTACGAGCAGTACTTC,CASSPGGYEQYF
TRBV5-8,.,TRBD1,TRBJ2-5,TGTGCCAGCAGCTTGCAAGGGGGCCGGCGAGAGACCCAGTACTTC,CASSLQGGRRETQYF
TRBV18,many,.,TRBJ2-2,TGTGCCAGCTCAGTACAGGAGTACACCGGGGAGCTGTTTTTT,CASSVQEYTGELFF
TRBV12-3/TRBV12-4,many,.,TRBJ2-1,TGTGCCAGCCCCAACGACAGCCCCAAGGTCTGCTCCAACAATGAGCAGTTCTTC,CASPNDSPKVCSNNEQFF
TRBV13,few,.,TRBJ2-6,TGTGCCAGCAGCCAACCCCTTTACAGGGTAGGTTTGCGAGGGGCCAACGTCCTGACTTTC,CASSQPLYRVGLRGANVLTF
TRBV7-2,many,TRBD1,TRBJ1-2,TGTGCCAGCAGCATGGACAGGGCGGCGGACTATGGCTACACCTTC,CASSMDRAADYGYTF
TRBV6-1,many,TRBD1,TRBJ1-6,TGTGCCAGCAGGATCGACAGGGATTTTCGGAATTCACCCCTCCACTTT,CASRIDRDFRNSPLHF
TRBV10-1,.,TRBD1,TRBJ1-2,TGCGCCAGCACCGAGGGGGACAGGGTAAGAAACTATGGCTACACCTTC,CASTEGDRVRNYGYTF
TRBV6-5,.,.,TRBJ2-3,TGTGCCAGCAGTTCATCAGGGAGTGGTTTTACAGATACGCAGTATTTT,CASSSSGSGFTDTQYF
TRBV11-3,many,.,TRBJ1-6,TGTGCCAGCAGCTTGGGCCCCAATTCACCCCTCCACTTT,CASSLGPNSPLHF
TRBV14,many,TRBD2,TRBJ2-3,TGTGCCAGCAGCCCCCTGGCGGGAGCATCTAGCACAGATACGCAGTATTTT,CASSPLAGASSTDTQYF
TRBV12-3/TRBV12-4,few,.,TRBJ2-2,TGTGCCAGCAGTTTAGATCAGGTCACCGGGGAGCTGTTTTTT,CASSLDQVTGELFF
TRBV20-1,many,.,TRBJ2-1,TGCAGTGCTAGAGATCTAGATGAGCAGTTCTTC,CSARDLDEQFF
TRBV30,many,.,TRBJ1-3,TGTGCCTGGAGTCCCCCTGGGCAAGTGGGAAACACCATATATTTT,CAWSPPGQVGNTIYF
TRBV7-6,.,TRBD2,TRBJ2-5,TGTGCCAGCAGCTCCGGACTAGCAGAGACCCAGTACTTC,CASSSGLAETQYF
TRBV6-1,.,.,TRBJ1-3,TGTGCCAGCTCAAACGGGGCGGCTGGAAACACCATATATTTT,CASSNGAAGNTIYF
TRBV7-6,many,.,TRBJ2-7,TGTGCCAGCAGCTTAGGCCGCGGGGCGGGTTCGGGAATCCACGAGCAGTACTTC,CASSLGRGAGSGIHEQYF
TRBV4-1,.,TRBD2,TRBJ2-3,TGCGCCAGCAGCCAAGCTCCCGGGGGGGGACCCTCTAGCACAGATACGCAGTATTTT,CASSQAPGGGPSSTDTQYF
TRBV27,few,.,TRBJ1-6,TGTGCCAGCAGTAAAATACCGGCCCTCGCCAATAATTCACCCCTCCACTTT,CASSKIPALANNSPLHF
TRBV12-3/TRBV12-4,many,.,TRBJ2-7,TGTGCCAGCAGTCCTGGACAGCCCTGGGGGATCGAGCAGTACTTC,CASSPGQPWGIEQYF
TRBV28,many,.,TRBJ1-2,TGTGCCAGCATTACTCAGGGGTTACATGGCTACACCTTC,CASITQGLHGYTF
TRBV6-2/TRBV6-3,many,.,TRBJ1-2,TGTGCCAGCAGTCCGGACGGGACTAACTATGGCTACACCTTC,CASSPDGTNYGYTF
TRBV9,many,TRBD2,TRBJ2-5,TGTGCCAGAAGGGTAGCGGGGACAAGGGAACAAGAGACCCAGTACTTC,CARRVAGTREQETQYF
TRBV6-6,many,TRBD2,TRBJ2-2,TGTGCCAGCAGTTCCTACATACTAGCGGGAGGGCCATACACCGGGGAGCTGTTTTTT,CASSSYILAGGPYTGELFF
TRBV5-1,many,.,TRBJ1-1,TGCGCCAGCAGCTTGGTCGACACTAACACTGAAGCTTTCTTT,CASSLVDTNTEAFF
TRBV10-3,few,.,TRBJ1-3,TGTGCCATCAGTGCCGAACGACCGGGACCTGGAGGAAACACCATATGTTTT,CAISAERPGPGGNTICF
TRBV12-3/TRBV12-4,many,TRBD2,TRBJ2-1,TGTGCCAGCAGCCTTTCACTAGCGGACTCCTACAATGAGCAGTTCTTC,CASSLSLADSYNEQFF
TRBV12-3/TRBV12-4,few,TRBD1,TRBJ1-2,TGTGCCAGCAGTCAGGGGGTAAGGGGCCACACCTTC,CASSQGVRGHTF
TRBV19,.,.,TRBJ1-1,TGTGCCAGTAGTCCACCGGTGGATCGGGCTTCTGAAGCTTTCTTT,CASSPPVDRASEAFF
TRBV5-1,many,.,TRBJ1-1,TGCGCCAGCTCGGGGAACACTGAAGCTTTCTTT,CASSGNTEAFF
TRBV19,many,TRBD1,TRBJ1-1,TGTGCCAGTAGTACGTTGGACAGGGGTTTGAGCGCTTTCTTT,CASSTLDRGLSAFF
TRBV4-1,.,.,TRBJ1-1,TGCGCCAGCAGGCCTGGTCCTGGATGGGCTGAAGCTTTCTTT,CASRPGPGWAEAFF
TRBV28,many,.,TRBJ1-2,TGTGCCAGCAGTTTATGGGCTAACTATGGCTACACCTTC,CASSLWANYGYTF
TRBV3-1,many,TRBD1,TRBJ1-1,TGTGCCAGCAGCTCACAGGGGATTAACACTGAAGCTTTCTTT,CASSSQGINTEAFF
TRBV27,medium-sized,.,TRBJ1-3,TGTGCCAGCAGCCTCAACTCTGGAAACACCATATATTTT,CASSLNSGNTIYF
TRBV4-1,many,.,TRBJ2-7,TGCGCCAGCAGCCAAGGGGGGCAGGAAAGGAGCCGCTACGAGCAGTACTTC,CASSQGGQERSRYEQYF
TRBV19,many,.,TRBJ2-1,TGTGCCAGTAGTAACAGGGATGGCTACAATGAGCAGTTCTTC,CASSNRDGYNEQFF
TRBV7-2,many,.,TRBJ1-2,TGTGCCAGCAGCTTAGGACGGATAGGGGGCTACACCTTC,CASSLGRIGGYTF
TRBV28,many,.,TRBJ1-4,TGTGCCAGCAGTACAATCAGGGCGGGAACTAATGAAAAACTGTTTTTT,CASSTIRAGTNEKLFF
TRBV12-3/TRBV12-4,many,.,TRBJ2-6,TGTGCCAGCAGTTTAATCCCACCACAGATCGGGGTCTCTGGGGCCAACGTCCTGACTTTC,CASSLIPPQIGVSGANVLTF
TRBV4-1,.,TRBD1,TRBJ1-4,TGCGCCAGCAGCCAAGATCTGACAGGGAATAATGAAAAACTGTTTTTT,CASSQDLTGNNEKLFF
TRBV20-1,many,.,TRBJ2-1,TGCAGTGCTAGAGTATTGGGGTTGGAGAATGAGCAGTTCTTC,CSARVLGLENEQFF
TRBV30,many,.,TRBJ2-5,TGTGCCTGGAGGGCTGTCGAGGGGACCCAGTACTTC,CAWRAVEGTQYF
TRBV20-1,once,TRBD2,TRBJ2-1,TGCAGTGCTAGGGTACCGCGGGAGGTCGTGAATGAGCAGTTCTTC,CSARVPREVVNEQFF